The sequence of this T cell receptor (beta chain) was determined in a study of regulatory T cells in long-lasting Graves disease. Deletions cut 6 bases from V and 14 bases from J, with 16 bases between. The CDR3 runs to 12 residues. The germline V gene encodes CDR1 LGHDT and CDR2 YNNKEL (reference sequence). Time point indicated: persistent/refractory GD, antithyroid drugs over 5 years with positive TRAb. RNA from PBMCs was the source of the TCR library. Those enrolled as patients came out of an endocrinology department in Xi'an, China. The sample holds many counts of this clonotype. The TCR beta library used iRepertoire HTBI primers with Arm-PCR amplification of CDR3. A single record per CDR3 protein comes from TCRdb applying MiXCR to the multiplex PCR reads. The table shows 600,000 to 800,000 distinct CDR3 sequences, with approximately 31% occurring only once.

The clonotype originates from a female donor with Graves disease. The chain has TRBV3-1 and TRBJ1-4, with D unresolved. The sample was peripheral blood mononuclear cells (PBMCs), taken when the disease was refractory, from a patient treated with antithyroid drugs. The DNA for the CDR3 is TGTGCCAGCAGAGGCAGCACAGCACTCCTGTTTTTT. The encoded protein is CASRGSTALLFF.